The clone carrying this T cell receptor beta chain occurred many times. The antigen is unknown. The sample belongs to a study of blood T cells in healthy people across ages. Germline V gene data show CDR1 as SGHTA and CDR2 as FQGNSA. Trimming at V came to 2 bases and at J to 4 bases, leaving 8 bases not matched to a gene. The CDR3 runs 15 residues. A second PCR of about 7 to 11 cycles used a sample-barcoded 5' primer and a J-beta primer mix. Every cDNA was tagged by a template-switch adaptor with 12 random nucleotides. Any given sample supplied a minimum of 2.5 million CDR3-containing paired-end reads. MiXCR was run by TCRdb on the 5' RACE reads, yielding one entry per CDR3 protein. The top ten clones hold about 18% of a sample with about 570,000 distinct CDR3 sequences, 25% to 30% of them seen once. Whole-study findings and limits: With naive T cell percentage, TCR beta diversity showed a strong correlation.

The sequence was collected from a woman in her 70s in good health. Material for sequencing was blood. The chain links TRBV7-2 to TRBJ2-7; 7 bases are shared with TRBD1. The CDR3 reads CASSLQGQRGYEQYF. For the CDR3, the DNA is TGTGCCAGCAGCTTACAGGGACAGAGAGGGTACGAGCAGTACTTC. The full variable domain, with the rest looked up from reference TRBV7-2 and TRBJ2-7, is GAGVSQSPSNKVTEKGKDVELRCDPISGHTALYWYRQSLGQGLEFLIYFQGNSAPDKSGLPSDRFSAERTGGSVSTLTIQRTQQEDSAVYLCASSLQGQRGYEQYFGPGTRLTVT.